Listed below are T cell receptor beta chains from one sample, sequenced in a study of blood T cells in healthy people across ages. TCRdb itself ran the 5' RACE reads through MiXCR, one entry per CDR3 protein. The data show some 1.5 million distinct CDR3 sequences, 25% to 30% seen once. The sequenced material came from blood. These TCRs come from a woman between 25 and 40 years old in good health. Each CDR3 is given with its conserved first and last residue. The D gene is left open where the match is weak. Clone size is given for some rows only: seen once, a few or many times, or a class if the clone is expanded.

clone_size	v_call	j_call	d_call	cdr3_nt	cdr3_aa
few	TRBV5-1	TRBJ2-7	TRBD2	TGCGCCAGCAGCTTGGGGGGGACTAGCGTCTCCTACGAGCAGTACTTC	CASSLGGTSVSYEQYF
few	TRBV6-6	TRBJ1-2	TRBD1	TGTGCCAGCAGCCAGGGGACAGGCTACTATGGCTACATCTTC	CASSQGTGYYGYIF
many	TRBV20-1	TRBJ2-7	-	TGCAGTGCTAGAGTGGGGAAAGCTCCCTACGAGCAGTACTTC	CSARVGKAPYEQYF
-	TRBV24-1	TRBJ2-1	TRBD1	TGTGCCACCAGTGACCCAGGACAGGCTTCCTACAATGAGCAGTTCTTC	CATSDPGQASYNEQFF
-	TRBV7-9	TRBJ1-6	-	TGTGCCAGCAGGAAACAGAATTCACCCCTCCACTTT	CASRKQNSPLHF
-	TRBV5-1	TRBJ1-4	-	TGCGCCAGCAGTTCCCTCGAAGAAAAACTGTTTTTT	CASSSLEEKLFF
-	TRBV6-1	TRBJ1-2	-	TGTGCCAGCAGGGAAATTTGGATCGATGGCTACACCTTC	CASREIWIDGYTF
-	TRBV7-3	TRBJ2-1	-	TGTGCCAGCAGCAGTGACCACGGGAATGAGCAGTTCTTC	CASSSDHGNEQFF
once	TRBV29-1	TRBJ2-1	-	TGCAGCGTTGGGCGGGGTTTATCCTACAATGAGCAGTTCTTC	CSVGRGLSYNEQFF
many	TRBV5-1	TRBJ2-7	-	TGCGCCAGCAGGGGGGAGTCCGAGCAGTACTTC	CASRGESEQYF
few	TRBV29-1	TRBJ2-4	-	TGCAGCGCTTCCAATGTGCGAGTGTACAATGAGCAGTACTTC	CSASNVRVYNEQYF
many	TRBV5-1	TRBJ2-7	-	TGCGCCAGCAGCTTGGTCTCGACCTACGAGCAGTACTTC	CASSLVSTYEQYF
few	TRBV14	TRBJ2-7	-	TGTGCCAGCAGCCGCAGACCAGACAGGTGGCGATCCTACGAGCAGTACTTC	CASSRRPDRWRSYEQYF
few	TRBV18	TRBJ2-3	TRBD2	TGTGCCAGCTCACTACAAGGGCGGCCCAGCGGGAGTTGGGATACGCAGTATTTT	CASSLQGRPSGSWDTQYF
many	TRBV7-2	TRBJ2-4	TRBD2	TGTGCCAGCGGACTAGGTGGGGAGCAGTACTTC	CASGLGGEQYF
-	TRBV2	TRBJ1-5	-	TGTGCCAGCAGGAGAGGGGTTTCGGCCCAGCATTTT	CASRRGVSAQHF
-	TRBV24-1	TRBJ1-5	-	TGTGCCACCAGTGATTCGACCAATCAGCCCCAGCATTTT	CATSDSTNQPQHF
-	TRBV28	TRBJ1-5	-	TGTGCCAGCAGTCCTATTCGGCTCAATTCCAGGGGCAGGCAGCCCCAGCATTTT	CASSPIRLNSRGRQPQHF
-	TRBV5-5	TRBJ1-6	-	TGTGCCAGCAGGGAGCCGGGACGGCAGAATTCACCCCTCCACTTT	CASREPGRQNSPLHF
-	TRBV30	TRBJ1-5	-	TGTGCCTGGAGGGACGGACAGTCCAATCAGCCCCAGCATTTT	CAWRDGQSNQPQHF
-	TRBV7-2	TRBJ1-1	-	TGTGCCAGCAGCCGAGACCAGGGTAGAACTGAAGCTTTCTTT	CASSRDQGRTEAFF
-	TRBV4-1	TRBJ2-1	TRBD2	TGCGCCAGCAGCCAAGATGGTCGGCCTAGCGGGGTCAATGAGCAGTTCTTC	CASSQDGRPSGVNEQFF
-	TRBV24-1	TRBJ2-5	-	TGTGCCACCAGGGATGCCAGCGTGGGAGGCACAGAGACCCAGTACTTC	CATRDASVGGTETQYF
-	TRBV24-1	TRBJ2-1	-	TGTGCCGCCAGTGATCCAACCCGGGGCAATGAGCAGTTCTTC	CAASDPTRGNEQFF
many	TRBV9	TRBJ1-1	-	TGTGCCAGCAGCCTCGCGCCGGGGATGAACACTGAAGCTTTCTTT	CASSLAPGMNTEAFF
-	TRBV12-3/TRBV12-4	TRBJ2-5	-	TGTGCCAGCAGCACTACTAGTTTGGAGACCCAGTACTTC	CASSTTSLETQYF
few	TRBV4-1	TRBJ1-5	-	TGCGCCAGCAGCCAAGATGGGGGGTCCGATCAGCCCCAGCATTTT	CASSQDGGSDQPQHF
-	TRBV7-8	TRBJ1-5	-	TGTGCCAGCAGCCCTACTTGGGGGAGCAATCAGCCCCAGCATTTT	CASSPTWGSNQPQHF
many	TRBV19	TRBJ1-2	-	TGTGCCAGTAGTAGTCGAGGACAGCACTATGGCTACACCTTC	CASSSRGQHYGYTF
many	TRBV6-6	TRBJ2-1	-	TGTGCCAGCAGTACTCAATCCTACAATGAGCAGTTCTTC	CASSTQSYNEQFF
few	TRBV6-5	TRBJ1-4	TRBD1	TGTGCCAGCACCCCAGGGACAGGGAACGAAAAACTGTTTTTT	CASTPGTGNEKLFF
-	TRBV28	TRBJ1-1	-	TGTGCCAGCAGCACTTCTTTAGGGTTAGCTGAAGCTTTCTTT	CASSTSLGLAEAFF
many	TRBV11-2	TRBJ2-5	-	TGTGCCAGCAGCTTTTTGAAGACCCAGTACTTC	CASSFLKTQYF
-	TRBV6-1	TRBJ2-1	-	TGTGCCAGCAGCCCTAGGGATTTTGGCGGGAACGGCAATGAGCAGTTCTTC	CASSPRDFGGNGNEQFF
few	TRBV2	TRBJ1-5	-	TGTGCCAGCACAAACCGGGACAACAATCAGCCCCAGCATTTT	CASTNRDNNQPQHF
-	TRBV20-1	TRBJ1-4	TRBD1	TGCAGTGCTAGGACAGGGGATGAAAAACTGTTTTTT	CSARTGDEKLFF
once	TRBV20-1	TRBJ2-3	-	TGCAGTGCTCTGAGGGCGGCGTTCACAGATACGCAGTATTTT	CSALRAAFTDTQYF
-	TRBV30	TRBJ2-7	TRBD2	TGTGCCTGGAGGGCACAGCTCAGCGGGACCCACGAGCAGTACTTC	CAWRAQLSGTHEQYF
-	TRBV7-2	TRBJ2-3	TRBD2	TGTGCCAGCAGCTTAGCAGGGCGGGGGGGTGCAGATACGCAGTATTTT	CASSLAGRGGADTQYF
-	TRBV10-3	TRBJ1-5	-	TGTGCCATCAGTGAGGGACGGGCTGGGGTTCAGCCCCAGCATTTT	CAISEGRAGVQPQHF
-	TRBV10-3	TRBJ1-5	-	TGTGCCATCAGTGAGTCACACACCAATCAGCCCCAGCATTTT	CAISESHTNQPQHF
few	TRBV5-1	TRBJ2-1	-	TGCGCCAGCAGCTTGGGGGGCTTAGACCATGAGCAGTTCTTC	CASSLGGLDHEQFF
few	TRBV29-1	TRBJ1-5	-	TGCAGCGTTGGCGGGGTCTTAGGTCAGCCCCAGCATTTT	CSVGGVLGQPQHF
-	TRBV12-3/TRBV12-4	TRBJ2-7	-	TGTGCCAGCAGTTTAGAGACACCGGGCCCTTGGGGTGGCTACGAGCAGTACTTC	CASSLETPGPWGGYEQYF
-	TRBV28	TRBJ2-3	-	TGTGCCAGCAGCTCCTCCCAGCCCGCAGATACGCAGTATTTT	CASSSSQPADTQYF
-	TRBV10-1	TRBJ2-7	-	TGCGCCAGTTCTCCATCACCCTACGAGTCCGAGCAGTACTTC	CASSPSPYESEQYF
-	TRBV6-2/TRBV6-3	TRBJ1-5	-	TGTGTCAGCACTACACCGGACATAGTTGTTCAGCCCCAGCGTTTT	CVSTTPDIVVQPQRF
few	TRBV6-1	TRBJ2-7	-	TGTGCCAGCATGAAGGGGACAACCTACGAGCAGTACTTC	CASMKGTTYEQYF
-	TRBV7-2	TRBJ1-5	-	TGTGCCAGCAGCTTAGGTCGCACCATCTATAGCAATCAGCCCCAGCATTTT	CASSLGRTIYSNQPQHF